Given below is one T cell receptor (beta chain) in context. The data belong to a study of shared clonotypes between healthy human individuals. Naive CD8 cells, CD45RO-negative and positively selected for CCR7, excluded terminally differentiated effector memory CD45RA+ cells. Produced via immunoSEQ multiplex PCR; TCRdb's table is partial and in-frame only. Among roughly 850,000 clones listed, about 96% were seen once. The sample comprised naive CD8+ T cells sorted from blood. The TCR was taken from a man younger than 40 in good health.

In DNA form, the CDR3 reads TGTGCCAGCAGCTTAATAATCGCTGGAAACACCATATATTTT. As protein: CASSLIIAGNTIYF. V gene TRBV7-9 combines with J gene TRBJ1-3, with D uncertain. The V gene's germline CDR1 is SEHNR and CDR2 FQNEAQ (reference sequence). V was pared by 2 bases and J by 2 bases, with 7 bases between. This CDR3 is 14 amino acids long.